The 30 T cell receptor beta chains below all came from one sample that was sequenced in a study of regulatory T cells in long-lasting Graves disease. Building the TCR beta libraries relied on iRepertoire HTBI primers, and CDR3 regions underwent Arm-PCR. TCRdb redid the calling of the multiplex PCR reads with MiXCR, one entry per CDR3 protein. The sample lists around 500,000 distinct CDR3 sequences, less than 25% occurring once. Stated time point: persistent/refractory GD, antithyroid drugs over 5 years with positive TRAb. The authors made the TCR library using RNA they extracted from PBMCs. The source material was peripheral blood mononuclear cells (PBMCs), sampled when the disease was refractory, from a patient treated with antithyroid drugs. The receptor source for this set is a female donor with Graves disease.

This clonotype was seen repeatedly, ten times or more. V is TRBV6-2 or TRBV6-3 and J is TRBJ2-7, with 11 bases that match TRBD2. V lost 5 bases to trimming and J lost 6 bases; unmatched junction nucleotides: 6. The CDR3 is 14 amino acids. Germline V gene lookup returns CDR1 MNHEY and CDR2 SVGEGT. The CDR3 region has the DNA TGTGCCAGCAGTATGGGGACTAGCGGATCCGAGCAGTACTTC. Its protein product is CASSMGTSGSEQYF.

With regard to this clonotype: One junction end disagrees with the germline gene, perhaps due to a read error. In DNA, the CDR3 is TGCGCCGGCAGCTTGGGGGGACGATACTACGAGCAGTACTTC. Translation gives CAGSLGGRYYEQYF. J is TRBJ2-7 and V is TRBV5-1; tentative D call: TRBD2 (6 bases). Germline-derived CDR1 and CDR2 are SGHRS and YFSETQ. The length of the CDR3 is 14 residues.

This clonotype occurred many times. The V gene is TRBV2, the J gene TRBJ2-5; perhaps D is TRBD1 or TRBD2 (6 bases each). Germline V CDR1 and CDR2: SNHLY, FYNNEI. This CDR3 has 16 amino acids. Trimming shortened V by 7 bases and J by 0 bases, and 18 bases separated the two germline ends. The CDR3 DNA sequence: TGTGCCAGCATAATGGGGGGCGGAGGTCACCAAGAGACCCAGTACTTC. It translates to CASIMGGGGHQETQYF.

The V gene is TRBV28, the J gene TRBJ2-6; TRBD1 matches 11 bases. CDR1 and CDR2 (germline): MDHEN, SYDVKM. V lost 5 bases to trimming and J lost 3 bases; unmatched junction nucleotides: 9. The CDR3 covers 18 residues. The CDR3 coding sequence is TGTGCCAGCAGTCTCGGGACAGGGGGTTCCCATGGGGCCAACGTCCTGACTTTC. Translation gives CASSLGTGGSHGANVLTF.

This clonotype was recorded at least ten times. The rearrangement links TRBV9 to TRBJ2-7; 9 bases map to TRBD1. Per germline, CDR1 SGDLS and CDR2 YYNGEE. V lost 4 bases to trimming and J lost 0 bases; unmatched junction nucleotides: 5. The CDR3 loop spans 15 amino acids. The CDR3 DNA follows: TGTGCCAGCAGCCTTGGGACAGGGACCTCCTACGAGCAGTACTTC. It yields the protein CASSLGTGTSYEQYF.

This clonotype was picked up many times. CDR3 sequence reads: CASSREKLNTGELFF. CDR3 DNA: TGCGCCAGCAGCCGAGAGAAGTTGAACACCGGGGAGCTGTTTTTT. This chain uses TRBV5-1 with TRBJ2-2; D is undetermined. This CDR3 region has 15 residues. V lost 4 bases, J lost 1 base, and 11 bases lay in between. The germline gives CDR1 SGHRS, CDR2 YFSETQ.

This clonotype was seen a handful of times. The chain joins TRBV13 to TRBJ2-7, with a possible D match to TRBD1 (5 bases). Trimming left V 2 bases short and J 6 bases short, with 11 bases between. This CDR3 spans 13 amino acids. The V gene's germline CDR1 is PRHDT and CDR2 FYEKMQ (reference sequence). Written as DNA, the CDR3 is TGTGCCAGCAGCTTAAAAGGGCAGGGCGAGCAGTACTTC. Amino acid sequence: CASSLKGQGEQYF.

In this sample, this clonotype turned up a few times. The V and J genes are TRBV20-1 and TRBJ1-3; 10 positions match TRBD1. V lost 2 bases, J lost 4 bases, and 2 bases stayed unmatched. Germline loops: CDR1 DFQATT, CDR2 SNEGSKA (reference sequence). This CDR3 has 14 amino acids. The CDR3: CSARRQGAGNTIYF. The CDR3 DNA follows: TGCAGTGCTAGACGACAGGGGGCAGGAAACACCATATATTTT.

This clonotype was seen at least ten times. CDR3 DNA: TGCAGTGCTAGGTATAGCGGGTCCCACGAGCAGTACTTC. It translates to CSARYSGSHEQYF. V is TRBV20-1 and J is TRBJ2-7, with 7 bases aligning to TRBD2. CDR1 is DFQATT and CDR2 is SNEGSKA in the germline V gene (reference sequence). The J segment lost 5 bases and the V segment lost 3 bases, leaving 7 bases of the junction unmatched. The CDR3 has 13 amino acids.

This clonotype has just a few counts. The chain couples TRBV4-3 to TRBJ2-7, with TRBD1 identical over 7 bases. CDR3 length: 15 amino acids. V was pared by 5 bases and J by 7 bases, with 14 bases of the junction left unmatched. Germline CDR1 is LGHNA and CDR2 is YSLEER. In nucleotides, the CDR3 is TGCGCCAGCAGCGACGGGACAGTGGTCTCGCGAGAGCAGTACTTC. Translated: CASSDGTVVSREQYF.

Ten or more counts support this clonotype. The V and J genes are TRBV30 and TRBJ1-6; a weak D match, TRBD1 (5 bases). Germline V gene data show CDR1 as GTSNPN and CDR2 as SVGIG (reference sequence). This CDR3 is built from 12 residues. Trimming pared 6 bases from V and 7 bases from J, leaving 10 bases between. The CDR3 spells CACVRGNSPLHF. Here the CDR3 DNA reads TGTGCCTGTGTAAGGGGAAATTCACCCCTCCACTTT.

The V and J genes are TRBV5-1 and TRBJ1-1; no clear D. CDR1 and CDR2 from the germline V gene are SGHRS and YFSETQ. This CDR3 has 10 amino acids. Trimming took 9 bases from V and 9 from J, leaving 12 bases between them. The CDR3 loop reads CANDIHQAFF. The CDR3 nucleotides are TGCGCCAACGACATCCACCAAGCTTTCTTT.

This clonotype was detected ten times or more. The rearrangement links TRBV7-2 to TRBJ2-7; 13 bases match TRBD2. The CDR3 spans 16 residues. Trimming removed 5 bases from V and 7 bases from J; junction bases left unmatched: 11. Germline V gene data show CDR1 as SGHTA and CDR2 as FQGNSA. DNA for the CDR3: TGTGCCAGCAGCGCGGGACTAGCGGGACTTGGGGGGGAGCAGTACTTC. This codes for CASSAGLAGLGGEQYF.

V and J are TRBV12-3 or TRBV12-4 and TRBJ2-6, with D possibly TRBD1 on 6 matching bases. This CDR3 is built from 14 residues. The CDR3 is CAIQGDSGANVLTF. The CDR3 nucleotides read TGTGCGATACAGGGTGACTCTGGGGCCAACGTCCTGACTTTC.

This clonotype was counted at least ten times. The CDR3: CASSQDSARVTEAFF. The CDR3 DNA reads TGTGCCAGCAGCCAAGATAGTGCCAGGGTAACTGAAGCTTTCTTT. This rearrangement joins TRBV3-1 to TRBJ1-1; D might be TRBD1 (5 bases). The ends were cut back, 0 bases at V and 5 bases at J, with 13 bases in the middle. The V gene's germline CDR1 is LGHDT and CDR2 YNNKEL (reference sequence). The CDR3 has 15 residues.

This clonotype was detected many times. The gene calls are TRBV6-1 and TRBJ1-1; 8 nucleotides line up with TRBD1. CDR1 and CDR2 from the germline V gene are MNHNS and SASEGT. This CDR3 is 16 amino acids long. V lost 6 bases to trimming and J lost 9 bases; unmatched junction nucleotides: 18. The CDR3 spells CASSPSRDRLGRQAFF. The CDR3 DNA is TGTGCCAGCAGCCCGAGCCGGGACAGGTTAGGACGGCAAGCTTTCTTT.

This clonotype was recorded many times. The chain uses TRBV6-1 and TRBJ1-5; D is perhaps TRBD1 (5 bases). CDR1 is MNHNS and CDR2 is SASEGT in the germline V gene. The V end was cut by 5 bases, the J end by 4 bases, with 12 bases between. The CDR3 is made up of 14 amino acids. The CDR3 nucleotides read TGTGCCAGCAGTCCCGGGACGTATAATCAGCCCCAGCATTTT. This codes for CASSPGTYNQPQHF.

This clonotype has a count of ten or more. The chain carries TRBV27 and TRBJ2-7, with 8 nucleotides matching TRBD2. The germline gives CDR1 MNHEY, CDR2 SMNVEV (reference sequence). This CDR3 is built from 15 residues. The V and J ends lost 2 bases and 2 bases, in that order; junction bases with no gene match: 5. CDR3 loop: CASSLSGRYTYEQYF. The DNA for the CDR3 is TGTGCCAGCAGTTTAAGCGGGAGATACACCTACGAGCAGTACTTC.

This clonotype was seen many times. The chain couples TRBV6-2 or TRBV6-3 to TRBJ1-1; 8 nucleotides match TRBD1. Germline-derived CDR1 and CDR2 are MNHEY and SVGEGT. After removal of 8 bases from V and 5 bases from J, the junction contained 16 bases not matched to a gene. This CDR3 has 16 residues. The DNA of the CDR3 is TGTGCCAGCGGGGTGGGGGACAGGACATCGTGGACTGAAGCTTTCTTT. Translating gives CASGVGDRTSWTEAFF.

The rearrangement joins TRBV7-6 to TRBJ1-3; D is undetermined. V dropped 1 base and J dropped 5 bases, with 12 bases sitting between them. Germline values: CDR1 SGHVS, CDR2 FNYEAQ. The CDR3 runs to 15 residues. The CDR3 DNA reads as TGTGCCAGCAGCTTAGGGCGTCTCCGTCGAAACACCATATATTTT. It specifies CASSLGRLRRNTIYF. Complete variable domain (other parts from reference TRBV7-6 and TRBJ1-3): GAGVSQSPRYKVTKRGQDVALRCDPISGHVSLYWYRQALGQGPEFLTYFNYEAQQDKSGLPNDRFSAERPEGSISTLTIQRTEQRDSAMYRCASSLGRLRRNTIYFGEGSWLTVV.

V usage is TRBV7-9 and J usage is TRBJ2-7; D remains unclear. The CDR3 sequence is 13 residues long. The germline V and J ends were trimmed by 2 bases and 5 bases, with 10 bases remaining between them. Germline values: CDR1 SEHNR, CDR2 FQNEAQ (reference sequence). CDR3 amino acids: CASSLPPRDEQYF. In nucleotides, the CDR3 is TGTGCCAGCAGCTTACCCCCTAGGGACGAGCAGTACTTC. The entire variable domain, with the rest obtained from reference TRBV7-9 and TRBJ2-7, is as follows: DTGVSQNPRHKITKRGQNVTFRCDPISEHNRLYWYRQTLGQGPEFLTYFQNEAQLEKSRLLSDRFSAERPKGSFSTLEIQRTEQGDSAMYLCASSLPPRDEQYFGPGTRLTVT.

In its sample, this clonotype was seen many times. This chain connects TRBV20-1 to TRBJ2-1, with D unresolved. The V end lost 3 bases, the J end lost 7 bases, and 16 bases lay between the germline ends. This CDR3 contains 14 residues. Germline loops: CDR1 DFQATT, CDR2 SNEGSKA (reference sequence). The CDR3 loop is CSASPSALGNEQFF. The CDR3 region has the DNA TGCAGTGCTAGTCCTAGTGCACTTGGGAATGAGCAGTTCTTC.

This clonotype was seen ten or more times. The rearrangement uses TRBV28 and TRBJ1-5, with unresolved D. CDR1 is MDHEN and CDR2 is SYDVKM in the germline V gene. CDR3 length equals 16 residues. V shed 3 bases and J shed 2 bases, with 14 bases lying between them. The CDR3 DNA reads TGTGCCAGCAGTTTTTATCACGGAGGTGGCAATCAGCCCCAGCATTTT. Its protein product is CASSFYHGGGNQPQHF. The variable domain in full, with the rest retrieved from reference TRBV28 and TRBJ1-5, is DVKVTQSSRYLVKRTGEKVFLECVQDMDHENMFWYRQDPGLGLRLIYFSYDVKMKEKGDIPEGYSVSREKKERFSLILESASTNQTSMYLCASSFYHGGGNQPQHFGDGTRLSIL.

The chain employs TRBV9 and TRBJ2-2; TRBD2 aligns across 11 bases. The V gene end was trimmed by 4 bases and the J gene end by 1 base; junction bases not matched to a gene: 6. Germline loops: CDR1 SGDLS, CDR2 YYNGEE. This CDR3 contains 17 residues. CDR3 nucleotide sequence: TGTGCCAGCAGCTCCAGACTAGCGGGATTGAACACCGGGGAGCTGTTTTTT. Amino acids: CASSSRLAGLNTGELFF.

The chain is built from TRBV20-1 and TRBJ2-3; no clear D. V lost 4 bases and J lost 2, with 13 bases in between. The CDR3 length is 14 residues. Germline lookup yields CDR1 DFQATT and CDR2 SNEGSKA (reference sequence). The CDR3 DNA sequence: TGCAGTGCTATTCGCCAGCTTTTCACAGATACGCAGTATTTT. Residues: CSAIRQLFTDTQYF.

This clonotype was recorded at least ten times. J is TRBJ2-7 and V is TRBV6-1; weak D call: TRBD2 (5 bases). CDR3 size: 13 residues. The germline V gene encodes CDR1 MNHNS and CDR2 SASEGT. The germline V and J ends were trimmed by 6 bases and 2 bases, with 11 bases remaining between them. The CDR3 protein is CASRAGYPYEQYF. CDR3 bases: TGTGCCAGCAGGGCGGGTTACCCCTACGAGCAGTACTTC.

Points on this clonotype: This may stem from a read error, because a much larger clone lies one nucleotide away. The gene calls are TRBV6-4 and TRBJ1-6; D is uncertain. The CDR3 consists of 15 residues. From germline, CDR1 is MRHNA and CDR2 SNTAGT. In DNA form, the CDR3 reads TGTGCCAGCAGCCTGGACGGCTCCTATAATTCACCCCCCCACTTT. It yields the protein CASSLDGSYNSPPHF.

Regarding this clonotype: A far larger clone is a single base away, which makes a read error likely. The genes are TRBV12-3 or TRBV12-4 and TRBJ1-1; TRBD1 matches at 7 bases. V gave up 6 bases and J gave up 1 base; unmatched junction bases: 5. This CDR3 has 14 residues. CDR3 DNA sequence: TGTGCCAGCAGGATGACAGGGACGAACACTGAAGCTTTCTTT. Translation: CASRMTGTNTEAFF.

This chain links TRBV30 with TRBJ2-7; 9 bases are a match to TRBD1. This CDR3 is 13 amino acids long. J lost 3 bases, V lost 8 bases, and 8 bases had no gene match. The germline V gene encodes CDR1 GTSNPN and CDR2 SVGIG (reference sequence). The CDR3 DNA reads as TGTGCCGGATCCGGGACAGGGTTCTACGAGCAGTACTTC. This translates into CAGSGTGFYEQYF. The full variable domain, with the rest looked up from reference TRBV30 and TRBJ2-7, is SQTIHQWPATLVQPVGSPLSLECTVEGTSNPNLYWYRQAAGRGLQLLFYSVGIGQISSEVPQNLSASRPQDRQFILSSKKLLLSDSGFYLCAGSGTGFYEQYFGPGTRLTVT.

A few counts support this clonotype. The rearrangement uses TRBV3-1 and TRBJ2-6; no reliable D call. The ends were cut back, 4 bases at V and 1 base at J, with 11 bases in the middle. The CDR3 has 16 residues. Looked up from germline, CDR1 is LGHDT and CDR2 is YNNKEL (reference sequence). The chain's CDR3 is CASSLSSQSGANVLTF. As DNA, the CDR3 is TGTGCCAGCAGCCTGTCGAGTCAGTCTGGGGCCAACGTCCTGACTTTC.